This T cell receptor (beta chain) was identified in a study of T cell changes during pregnancy in multiple sclerosis. Sequencing was performed with immunoSEQ multiplex PCR; in TCRdb, only in-frame clones are kept and a portion is missing. The sample lists tens of thousands of clones, around 90% seen once, with approximately 1.8% in the top ten. The CDR3 is 15 amino acids. V gave up 2 bases and J gave up 2 bases; unmatched junction bases: 6. Germline CDR1 reads SGHTA; CDR2 reads FQGNSA. This chain links TRBV7-2 with TRBJ2-7; 7 bases align to TRBD2. This material consisted of peripheral blood, taken in the first trimester of pregnancy. The TCR sequence derives from a female donor with multiple sclerosis, enrolled in a pregnancy study. The CDR3 here is CASSLLGLVPYEQYF. DNA for the CDR3: TGTGCCAGCAGCTTACTCGGACTAGTCCCCTACGAGCAGTACTTC. The full variable domain, completed using reference TRBV7-2 and TRBJ2-7, is GAGVSQSPSNKVTEKGKDVELRCDPISGHTALYWYRQSLGQGLEFLIYFQGNSAPDKSGLPSDRFSAERTGGSVSTLTIQRTQQEDSAVYLCASSLLGLVPYEQYFGPGTRLTVT.